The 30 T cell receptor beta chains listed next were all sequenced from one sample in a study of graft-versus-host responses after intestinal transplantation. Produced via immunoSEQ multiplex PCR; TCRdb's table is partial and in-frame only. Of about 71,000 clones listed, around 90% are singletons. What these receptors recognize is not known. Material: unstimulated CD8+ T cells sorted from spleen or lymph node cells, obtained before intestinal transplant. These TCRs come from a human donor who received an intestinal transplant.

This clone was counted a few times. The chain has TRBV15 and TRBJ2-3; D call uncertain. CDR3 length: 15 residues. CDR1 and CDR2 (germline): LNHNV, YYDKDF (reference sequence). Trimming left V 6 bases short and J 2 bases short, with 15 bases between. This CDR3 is CATRGPEWSTDTQYF. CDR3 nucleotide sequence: TGTGCCACCAGAGGCCCGGAGTGGTCCACAGATACGCAGTATTTT.

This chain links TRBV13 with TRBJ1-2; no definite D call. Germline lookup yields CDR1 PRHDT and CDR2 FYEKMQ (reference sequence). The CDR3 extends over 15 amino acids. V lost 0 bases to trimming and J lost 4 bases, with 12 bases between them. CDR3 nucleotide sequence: TGTGCCAGCAGCTTAGGCCCCCGGGAGGCCTATGGCTACACCTTC. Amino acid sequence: CASSLGPREAYGYTF.

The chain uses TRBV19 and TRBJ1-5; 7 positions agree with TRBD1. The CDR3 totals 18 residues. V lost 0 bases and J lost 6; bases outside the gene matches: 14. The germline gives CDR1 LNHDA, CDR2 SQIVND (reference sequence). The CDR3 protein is CASSIDVRGQGVTQPQHF. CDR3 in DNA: TGTGCCAGTAGTATAGATGTTCGAGGGCAGGGGGTTACTCAGCCCCAGCATTTT. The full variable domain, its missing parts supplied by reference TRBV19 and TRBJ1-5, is DGGITQSPKYLFRKEGQNVTLSCEQNLNHDAMYWYRQDPGQGLRLIYYSQIVNDFQKGDIAEGYSVSREKKESFPLTVTSAQKNPTAFYLCASSIDVRGQGVTQPQHFGDGTRLSIL.

The chain's CDR3 is CASSVVGQGLETQYF. The CDR3 DNA is TGTGCCAGCAGCGTAGTGGGTCAGGGGTTGGAGACCCAGTACTTC. The V call is TRBV9, the J call TRBJ2-5, with D perhaps TRBD1 (6 bases). V dropped 0 bases and J dropped 5 bases, with 14 bases sitting between them. The CDR3 is 15 amino acids. The germline gives CDR1 SGDLS, CDR2 YYNGEE.

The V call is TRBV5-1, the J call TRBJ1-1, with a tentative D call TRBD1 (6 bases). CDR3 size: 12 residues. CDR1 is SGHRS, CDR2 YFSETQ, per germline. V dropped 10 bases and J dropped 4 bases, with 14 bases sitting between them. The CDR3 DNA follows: TGCGCCCGCCATAGGGGGTTCACTGAAGCTTTCTTT. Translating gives CARHRGFTEAFF.

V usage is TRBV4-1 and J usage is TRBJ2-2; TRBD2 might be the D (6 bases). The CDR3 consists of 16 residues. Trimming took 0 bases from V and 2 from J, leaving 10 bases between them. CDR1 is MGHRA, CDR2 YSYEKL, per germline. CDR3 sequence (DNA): TGCGCCAGCAGCCAAGATTGGACTACCAACACCGGGGAGCTGTTTTTT. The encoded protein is CASSQDWTTNTGELFF.

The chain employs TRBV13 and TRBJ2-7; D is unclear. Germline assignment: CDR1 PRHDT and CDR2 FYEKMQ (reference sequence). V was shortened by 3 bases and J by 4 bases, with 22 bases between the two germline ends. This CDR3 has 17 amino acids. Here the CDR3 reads CASSFSILEKSTYEQYF. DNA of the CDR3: TGTGCCAGCAGCTTTTCTATTCTCGAAAAGTCCACTTACGAGCAGTACTTC. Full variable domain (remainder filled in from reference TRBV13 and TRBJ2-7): AAGVIQSPRHLIKEKRETATLKCYPIPRHDTVYWYQQGPGQDPQFLISFYEKMQSDKGSIPDRFSAQQFSDYHSELNMSSLELGDSALYFCASSFSILEKSTYEQYFGPGTRLTVT.

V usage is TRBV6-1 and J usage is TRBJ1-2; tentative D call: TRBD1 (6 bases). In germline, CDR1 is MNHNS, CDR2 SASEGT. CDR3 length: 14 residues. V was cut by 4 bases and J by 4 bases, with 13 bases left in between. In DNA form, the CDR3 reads TGTGCCAGCAGTGGACCCGGGACACTCTATGGCTACACCTTC. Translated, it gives CASSGPGTLYGYTF.

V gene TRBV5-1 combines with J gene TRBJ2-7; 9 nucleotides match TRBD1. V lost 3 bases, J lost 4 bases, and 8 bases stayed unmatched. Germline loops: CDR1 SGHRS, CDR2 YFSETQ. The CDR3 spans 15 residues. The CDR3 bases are TGCGCCAGCAGCTCCACTACAGGGGGCGGGTACGAGCAGTACTTC. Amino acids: CASSSTTGGGYEQYF.

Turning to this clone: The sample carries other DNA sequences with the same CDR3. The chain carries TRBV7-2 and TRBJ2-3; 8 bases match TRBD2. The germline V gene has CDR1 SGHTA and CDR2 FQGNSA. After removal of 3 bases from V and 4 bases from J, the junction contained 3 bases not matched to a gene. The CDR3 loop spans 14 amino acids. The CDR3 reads CASSLRGAADTQYF. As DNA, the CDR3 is TGTGCCAGCAGCTTGCGGGGGGCCGCAGATACGCAGTATTTT.

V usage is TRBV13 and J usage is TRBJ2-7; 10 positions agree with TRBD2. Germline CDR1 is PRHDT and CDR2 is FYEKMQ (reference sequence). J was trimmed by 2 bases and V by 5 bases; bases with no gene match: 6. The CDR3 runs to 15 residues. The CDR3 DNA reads TGTGCCAGCAGCGCCGGCCTAGCGGGGGCCTACGAGCAGTACTTC. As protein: CASSAGLAGAYEQYF.

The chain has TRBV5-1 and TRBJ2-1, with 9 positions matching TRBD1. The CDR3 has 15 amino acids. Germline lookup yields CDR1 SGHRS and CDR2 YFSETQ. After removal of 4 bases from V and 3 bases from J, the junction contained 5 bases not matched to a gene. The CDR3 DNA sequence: TGCGCCAGCAGCCCAGACAGGGGGGTCTACAATGAGCAGTTCTTC. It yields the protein CASSPDRGVYNEQFF.

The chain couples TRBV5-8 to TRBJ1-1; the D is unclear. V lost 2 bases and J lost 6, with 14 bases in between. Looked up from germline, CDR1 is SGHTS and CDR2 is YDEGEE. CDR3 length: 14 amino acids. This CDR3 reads CASSLSFGSAEAFF. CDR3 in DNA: TGTGCCAGCAGCTTATCTTTTGGGAGCGCTGAAGCTTTCTTT.

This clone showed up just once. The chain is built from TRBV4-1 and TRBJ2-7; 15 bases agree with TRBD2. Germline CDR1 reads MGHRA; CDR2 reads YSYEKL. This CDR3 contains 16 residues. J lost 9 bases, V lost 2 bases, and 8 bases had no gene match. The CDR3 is CASSQSTGTSGGWQYF. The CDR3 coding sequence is TGCGCCAGCAGCCAAAGCACCGGGACTAGCGGGGGGTGGCAGTACTTC.

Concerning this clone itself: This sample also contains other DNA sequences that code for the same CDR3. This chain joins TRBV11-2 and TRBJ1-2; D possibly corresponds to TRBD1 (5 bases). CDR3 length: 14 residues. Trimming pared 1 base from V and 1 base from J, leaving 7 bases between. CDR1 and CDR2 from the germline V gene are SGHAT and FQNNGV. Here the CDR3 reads CASSLGQGNYGYTF. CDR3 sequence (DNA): TGTGCCAGCAGCTTAGGTCAGGGTAACTATGGCTACACCTTC.

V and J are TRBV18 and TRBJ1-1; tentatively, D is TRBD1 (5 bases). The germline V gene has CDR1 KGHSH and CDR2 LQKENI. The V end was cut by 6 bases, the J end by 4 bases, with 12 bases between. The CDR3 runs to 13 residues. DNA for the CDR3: TGTGCCAGCTCCGAAGCTACAGGCACTGAAGCTTTCTTT. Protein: CASSEATGTEAFF.

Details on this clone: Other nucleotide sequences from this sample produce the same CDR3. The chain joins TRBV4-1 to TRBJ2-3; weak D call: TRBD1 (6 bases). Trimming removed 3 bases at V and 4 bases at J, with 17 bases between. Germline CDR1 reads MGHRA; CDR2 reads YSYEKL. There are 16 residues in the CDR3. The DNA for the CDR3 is TGCGCCAGCAGCCAGGGTTGGGCCCCAGGGGCAGATACGCAGTATTTT. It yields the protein CASSQGWAPGADTQYF.

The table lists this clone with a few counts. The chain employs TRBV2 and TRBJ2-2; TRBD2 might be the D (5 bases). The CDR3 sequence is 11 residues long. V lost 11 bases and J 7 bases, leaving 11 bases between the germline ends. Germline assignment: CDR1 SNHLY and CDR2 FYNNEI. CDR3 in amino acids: CAVIRGGELFF. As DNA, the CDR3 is TGTGCCGTCATCCGGGGCGGGGAGCTGTTTTTT. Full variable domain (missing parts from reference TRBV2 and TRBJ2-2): EPEVTQTPSHQVTQMGQEVILRCVPISNHLYFYWYRQILGQKVEFLVSFYNNEISEKSEIFDDQFSVERPDGSNFTLKIRSTKLEDSAMYFCAVIRGGELFFGEGSRLTVL.

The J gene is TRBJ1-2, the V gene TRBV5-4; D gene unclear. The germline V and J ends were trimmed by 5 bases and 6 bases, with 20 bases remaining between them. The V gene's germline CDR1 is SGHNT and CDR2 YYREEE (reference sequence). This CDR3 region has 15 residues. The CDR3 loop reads CASRRQASVLDGYTF. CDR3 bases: TGTGCCAGCAGGCGACAAGCTTCAGTTTTAGATGGCTACACCTTC.

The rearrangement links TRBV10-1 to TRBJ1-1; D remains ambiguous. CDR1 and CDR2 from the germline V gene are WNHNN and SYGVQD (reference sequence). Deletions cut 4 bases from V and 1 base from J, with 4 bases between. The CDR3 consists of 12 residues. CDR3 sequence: CASSGQNTEAFF. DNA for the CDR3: TGCGCCAGCAGTGGACAGAACACTGAAGCTTTCTTT.

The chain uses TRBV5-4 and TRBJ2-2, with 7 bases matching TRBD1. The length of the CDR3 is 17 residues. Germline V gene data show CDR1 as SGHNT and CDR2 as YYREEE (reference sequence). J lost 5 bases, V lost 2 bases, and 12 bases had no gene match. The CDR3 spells CASSFGTAIPRTGELFF. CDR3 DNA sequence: TGTGCCAGCAGCTTTGGGACAGCTATACCTCGAACCGGGGAGCTGTTTTTT.

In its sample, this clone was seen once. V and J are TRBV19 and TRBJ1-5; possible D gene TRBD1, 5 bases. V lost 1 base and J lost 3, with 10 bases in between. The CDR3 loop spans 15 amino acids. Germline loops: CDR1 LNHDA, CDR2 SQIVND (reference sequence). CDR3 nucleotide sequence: TGTGCCAGTAGTATAGCCGGGGGGAACAATCAGCCCCAGCATTTT. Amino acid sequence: CASSIAGGNNQPQHF.

CDR3 DNA: TGCAGTGCCTCCCTACAGGGAGGCTACACCTTC. This encodes CSASLQGGYTF. This chain uses TRBV20-1 with TRBJ1-2, with D tentatively TRBD1 (6 bases). V was shortened by 6 bases and J by 8 bases, with 13 bases between the two germline ends. Germline V CDR1 and CDR2: DFQATT, SNEGSKA (reference sequence). The CDR3 is 11 residues long.

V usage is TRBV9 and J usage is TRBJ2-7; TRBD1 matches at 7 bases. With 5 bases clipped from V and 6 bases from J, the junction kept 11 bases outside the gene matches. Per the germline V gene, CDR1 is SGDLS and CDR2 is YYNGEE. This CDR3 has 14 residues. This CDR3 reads CASSAGTDYGEQYF. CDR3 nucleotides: TGTGCCAGCAGTGCCGGGACAGACTACGGCGAGCAGTACTTC.

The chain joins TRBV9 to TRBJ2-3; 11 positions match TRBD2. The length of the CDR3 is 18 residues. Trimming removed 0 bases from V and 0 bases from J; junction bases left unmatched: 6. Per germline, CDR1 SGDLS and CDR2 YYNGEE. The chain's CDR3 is CASSVGASGGPSTDTQYF. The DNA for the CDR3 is TGTGCCAGCAGCGTAGGGGCTAGCGGGGGGCCAAGCACAGATACGCAGTATTTT.

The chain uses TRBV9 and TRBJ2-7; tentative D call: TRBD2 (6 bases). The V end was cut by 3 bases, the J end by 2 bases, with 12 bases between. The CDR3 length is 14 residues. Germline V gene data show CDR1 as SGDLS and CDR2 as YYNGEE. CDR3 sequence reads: CASSAGWGAYEQYF. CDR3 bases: TGTGCCAGCAGCGCCGGGTGGGGGGCCTACGAGCAGTACTTC.

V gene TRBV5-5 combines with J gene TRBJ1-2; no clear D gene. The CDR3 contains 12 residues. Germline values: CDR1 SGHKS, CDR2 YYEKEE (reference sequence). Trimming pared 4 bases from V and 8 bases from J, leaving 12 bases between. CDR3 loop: CASSPLYSGYTF. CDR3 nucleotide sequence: TGTGCCAGCAGCCCATTATACTCCGGCTACACCTTC. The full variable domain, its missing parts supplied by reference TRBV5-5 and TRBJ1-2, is DAGVTQSPTHLIKTRGQQVTLRCSPISGHKSVSWYQQVLGQGPQFIFQYYEKEERGRGNFPDRFSARQFPNYSSELNVNALLLGDSALYLCASSPLYSGYTFGSGTRLTVV.

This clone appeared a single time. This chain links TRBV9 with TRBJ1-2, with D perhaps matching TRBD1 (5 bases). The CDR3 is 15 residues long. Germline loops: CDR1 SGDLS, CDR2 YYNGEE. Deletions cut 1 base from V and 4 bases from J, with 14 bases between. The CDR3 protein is CASSVTPGLGYGYTF. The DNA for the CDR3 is TGTGCCAGCAGCGTAACCCCGGGACTTGGCTATGGCTACACCTTC.

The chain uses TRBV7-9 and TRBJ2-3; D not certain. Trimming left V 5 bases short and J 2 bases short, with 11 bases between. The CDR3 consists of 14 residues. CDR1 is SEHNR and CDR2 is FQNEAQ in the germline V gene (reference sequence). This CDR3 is CASSVLPPTDTQYF. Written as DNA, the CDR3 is TGTGCCAGCAGCGTACTACCTCCCACAGATACGCAGTATTTT.

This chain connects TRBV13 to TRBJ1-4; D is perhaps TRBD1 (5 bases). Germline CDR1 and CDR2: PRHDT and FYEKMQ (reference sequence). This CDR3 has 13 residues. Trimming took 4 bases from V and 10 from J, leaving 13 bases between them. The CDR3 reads CASSSSAGGKLFF. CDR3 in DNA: TGTGCCAGCAGCTCCTCAGCCGGGGGAAAACTGTTTTTT.